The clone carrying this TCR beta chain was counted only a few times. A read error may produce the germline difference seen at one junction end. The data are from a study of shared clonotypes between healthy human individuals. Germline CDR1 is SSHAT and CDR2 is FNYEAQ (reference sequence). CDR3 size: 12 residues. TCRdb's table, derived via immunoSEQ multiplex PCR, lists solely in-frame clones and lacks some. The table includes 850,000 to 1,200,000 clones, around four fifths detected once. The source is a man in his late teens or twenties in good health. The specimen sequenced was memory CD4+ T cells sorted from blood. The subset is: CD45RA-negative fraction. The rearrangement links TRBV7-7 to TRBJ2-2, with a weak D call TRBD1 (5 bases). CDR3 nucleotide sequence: TGTGCTAGCAGCTCCGCAGGGAGGGAGCTGTTTTTT. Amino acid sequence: CASSSAGRELFF.